The T cell receptor (beta chain) described here comes from a study of Ad26.COV2.S vaccination and SARS-CoV-2 variants. Study context: The authors gave Ad26.COV2.S intramuscularly, either once or twice 56 days apart.

The germline gives CDR1 SGHRS, CDR2 YFSETQ. CDR3 length equals 14 residues. The germline V and J ends were trimmed by 1 base and 6 bases, with 14 bases remaining between them. TCRdb's copy holds only in-frame clones and misses some; the assay was immunoSEQ multiplex PCR. Found here are under 550,000 clones, around 89% of them singletons; the top ten hold less than 4.5%. Treatment: 19 received Ad26.COV2.S at low or high dose, single or two shots; about 5 received placebo; per-sample allocation not given. The study sampled participants on day 63 after the first vaccine or placebo injection. A Boston adult aged 18-55 years was the donor. Its platform was an Ad26 vector, and its expressed antigen was Wuhan-strain SARS-CoV-2 spike.

The rearrangement joins TRBV5-1 to TRBJ2-7; D possibly matches TRBD1 or TRBD2 (5 bases each). The TCR was taken from a person aged 18-65 years who received the Ad26.COV2.S COVID-19 vaccine or a placebo. The starting material was peripheral blood, obtained in a trial of Ad26.COV2.S vaccine versus placebo. The DNA of the CDR3 is TGCGCCAGCAGCTTGTGGCAGGGACGGGGCGAGCAGTACTTC. Residues: CASSLWQGRGEQYF. The full variable domain, rest sourced from reference TRBV5-1 and TRBJ2-7, is KAGVTQTPRYLIKTRGQQVTLSCSPISGHRSVSWYQQTPGQGLQFLFEYFSETQRNKGNFPGRFSGRQFSNSRSEMNVSTLELGDSALYLCASSLWQGRGEQYFGPGTRLTVT.